This TCR beta chain was recovered during a study of CD4 T cells in relation to SARS-CoV-2 and coronaviruses. The CDR3 sequence is 18 residues long. Trimming cost V 5 bases and J 4 bases; bases outside gene matches: 11. Germline V gene sequence: CDR1 MNHEY, CDR2 SVGEGT. Here immunoSEQ multiplex PCR was the method, and the copy in TCRdb shows in-frame clones only, minus some. Of roughly 29,000 clones in the sample, 60% to 85% were seen once. Concerning this clone: Its antigen is still unknown.

The unexposed donors gave CD4+ T cells in about 2011-2019, prior to COVID-19. CD4+ T cells were isolated from the cells after around 9 days of culture. As cell numbers allowed, unexposed-donor CD4+ T cells faced SARS-CoV-2 S/N and four cold-coronavirus spikes. This sequence originates from a human donor in good health. Sequenced sample: CD4+ T cells from PBMCs, cultured in vitro. The gene calls are TRBV6-2 or TRBV6-3 and TRBJ2-2; TRBD2 aligns across 12 bases. As DNA, the CDR3 is TGTGCCAGCAGTATGGGACTAGCGGGCCCGGGGGGCACCGGGGAGCTGTTTTTT. Its translation: CASSMGLAGPGGTGELFF.